The 28 T cell receptor beta chains in this list originate from one sample, sequenced in a study of T cells after yellow fever vaccination. TCRdb reanalysed the 5' RACE reads using MiXCR and keeps one entry per CDR3 protein. The sample has some 240,000 distinct CDR3 sequences; less than 3.5% are singletons. Sequencing used CD4+ T cells sorted from PBMCs, obtained 10 days after the yellow fever booster vaccination. The receptors come from a man younger than 30 who received the YFV17D yellow fever vaccine.

The V gene is TRBV10-3, the J gene TRBJ1-1; weak D call: TRBD1 (6 bases). The CDR3 contains 14 residues. Trimming pared 2 bases from V and 3 bases from J, leaving 10 bases between. Looked up from germline, CDR1 is ENHRY and CDR2 is SYGVKD. This chain's CDR3 is CAISETRGDTEAFF. CDR3 nucleotides: TGTGCCATCAGTGAGACCAGGGGAGACACTGAAGCTTTCTTT.

This clonotype was picked up many times. The chain uses TRBV5-5 and TRBJ1-3; 8 bases agree with TRBD1. CDR3 length: 14 amino acids. With 5 bases clipped from V and 4 bases from J, the junction kept 5 bases outside the gene matches. Germline CDR1 is SGHKS and CDR2 is YYEKEE (reference sequence). This chain's CDR3 is CASRTRTGGNTIYF. Here the CDR3 DNA reads TGTGCCAGCAGGACGCGGACAGGGGGAAACACCATATATTTT.

CDR3 residues: CASTHRWADTQYF. The CDR3 DNA is TGTGCCAGCACCCACCGATGGGCAGATACGCAGTATTTT. The V call is TRBV3-1, the J call TRBJ2-3; D is unclear. This CDR3 region has 13 residues. Germline V gives CDR1 LGHDT, CDR2 YNNKEL (reference sequence). Trimming left V 7 bases short and J 4 bases short, with 12 bases between.

This clonotype was detected many times. The chain joins TRBV7-9 to TRBJ1-6; D is possibly TRBD1 (5 bases). The germline V gene has CDR1 SEHNR and CDR2 FQNEAQ (reference sequence). V was cut by 4 bases and J by 6 bases, with 13 bases left in between. The CDR3 totals 15 residues. The CDR3 here is CASSSTPGLNSPLHF. The CDR3 nucleotides are TGTGCCAGCAGCTCAACGCCGGGGCTTAATTCACCCCTCCACTTT.

This clonotype has at least ten counts. This chain links TRBV5-1 with TRBJ1-2; a possible D gene is TRBD1 (5 bases). V was pared by 4 bases and J by 6 bases, with 13 bases between. This CDR3 region has 13 residues. Germline CDR1 is SGHRS and CDR2 is YFSETQ. CDR3 DNA: TGCGCCAGCAGCCCTAGCGAGGGGAATGGCTACACCTTC. Translating it yields CASSPSEGNGYTF.

The V gene is TRBV23-1, the J gene TRBJ1-5; 8 bases fit TRBD1. TRBV23-1 is an ORF; its function is uncertain. CDR3 length: 13 amino acids. Germline trimming cut 8 bases from V and 7 bases from J; bases unmatched to any gene: 7. Written as DNA, the CDR3 is TGCGCCAGCTATGGACAGGGACACCAGCCCCAGCATTTT. Its translation is CASYGQGHQPQHF.

This clonotype was picked up a small number of times. The V call is TRBV5-1, the J call TRBJ2-3; D possibly corresponds to TRBD1 (6 bases). The CDR3 runs 15 residues. Trimming shortened V by 0 bases and J by 3 bases, and 11 bases separated the two germline ends. The germline V gene encodes CDR1 SGHRS and CDR2 YFSETQ. CDR3 residues: CASSLGPQGTDTQYF. CDR3 nucleotides: TGCGCCAGCAGCTTGGGCCCCCAGGGGACAGATACGCAGTATTTT.

The sample holds many counts of this clonotype. V gene TRBV5-1 combines with J gene TRBJ2-7, with TRBD1 matching over 7 bases. Trimming at V came to 4 bases and at J to 0 bases, leaving 7 bases not matched to a gene. The germline gives CDR1 SGHRS, CDR2 YFSETQ. The CDR3 spans 15 residues. As DNA, the CDR3 is TGCGCCAGCAGCCTCGGACAGGCGACCTCCTACGAGCAGTACTTC. Translated, it gives CASSLGQATSYEQYF.

There are a few counts of this clonotype. J is TRBJ2-7 and V is TRBV3-1, with a tentative D call TRBD2 (5 bases). Germline V gene sequence: CDR1 LGHDT, CDR2 YNNKEL (reference sequence). With 1 base removed from V and 9 bases from J, the gap between germline ends came to 13 bases. This CDR3 comprises 13 residues. The CDR3 is CASSQGETRGQYF. CDR3 in DNA: TGTGCCAGCAGCCAAGGGGAGACCCGAGGGCAGTACTTC.

This clonotype showed up many times. This chain uses TRBV18 with TRBJ2-7, with D uncertain. CDR1 is KGHSH, CDR2 LQKENI, per germline. V lost 4 bases, J lost 2 bases, and 15 bases lay in between. CDR3 length equals 15 residues. CDR3 sequence reads: CASSLSSAAPYEQYF. The CDR3 nucleotides read TGTGCCAGCTCACTATCCTCGGCAGCACCCTACGAGCAGTACTTC.

The gene calls are TRBV20-1 and TRBJ2-5; D possibly corresponds to TRBD2 (7 bases). From germline, CDR1 is DFQATT and CDR2 SNEGSKA (reference sequence). The CDR3 covers 14 residues. V lost 6 bases, J lost 9 bases, and 23 bases lay in between. CDR3 in DNA: TGCAGTGCGCGTGGCTGGGTGGCGGGGGCGGCCCAGTACTTC. Its translation is CSARGWVAGAAQYF.

There are a few counts of this clonotype. V is TRBV6-5 and J is TRBJ1-1; 8 nucleotides align to TRBD1. Losses at the gene ends were 2 bases for V and 2 bases for J; bases not matched to a gene: 7. Germline assignment: CDR1 MNHEY and CDR2 SVGAGI. This CDR3 is 16 amino acids long. CDR3 bases: TGTGCCAGCAGTTACGCAGGGGGCCTAATCAACACTGAAGCTTTCTTT. Its translation: CASSYAGGLINTEAFF.

Ten or more counts support this clonotype. The rearrangement uses TRBV27 and TRBJ1-1; the D is unclear. The CDR3 loop spans 14 amino acids. Looked up from germline, CDR1 is MNHEY and CDR2 is SMNVEV (reference sequence). The V end was cut by 2 bases, the J end by 4 bases, with 11 bases between. The CDR3 here is CASSLGKVATEAFF. The CDR3 DNA reads as TGTGCCAGCAGTTTAGGGAAGGTGGCCACTGAAGCTTTCTTT.

The CDR3: CASSLTQLTRNTDTQYF. The CDR3 DNA reads TGTGCCAGCAGCCTAACCCAATTGACTAGAAACACAGATACGCAGTATTTT. The rearrangement uses TRBV3-1 and TRBJ2-3; D possibly corresponds to TRBD2 (6 bases). The germline gives CDR1 LGHDT, CDR2 YNNKEL (reference sequence). The CDR3 is 17 amino acids. V lost 4 bases, J lost 2 bases, and 19 bases lay in between.

This clonotype has a count of ten or more. V gene TRBV25-1 combines with J gene TRBJ1-5; D is undetermined. Trimming left V 2 bases short and J 0 bases short, with 11 bases between. CDR1 is MGHDK and CDR2 is SYGVNS in the germline V gene. The CDR3 extends over 16 amino acids. The DNA for the CDR3 is TGTGCCAGCAGTGAAACAGCCAGTCTTAGCAATCAGCCCCAGCATTTT. Amino acid sequence: CASSETASLSNQPQHF.

The chain has TRBV2 and TRBJ1-2; no firm D call. This CDR3 is 13 amino acids long. V was trimmed by 8 bases and J by 4 bases, leaving 14 bases between them. Germline CDR1 is SNHLY and CDR2 is FYNNEI. This chain's CDR3 is CASLRRFGYGYTF. The DNA for the CDR3 is TGTGCCAGCTTACGTCGGTTCGGCTATGGCTACACCTTC.

This chain connects TRBV20-1 to TRBJ2-7; D not resolved. The CDR3 totals 14 residues. The V and J ends lost 3 bases and 2 bases respectively, with 14 bases between them. Germline lookup yields CDR1 DFQATT and CDR2 SNEGSKA (reference sequence). The CDR3 DNA sequence: TGCAGTGCTAGGTGGCCCGAAGCCCCCTACGAGCAGTACGTC. Translation: CSARWPEAPYEQYV.

This clonotype was counted many times. The chain links TRBV5-1 to TRBJ1-5; possibly TRBD1 for D (6 bases). This CDR3 has 15 amino acids. Trimming removed 1 base from V and 5 bases from J, with 13 bases in between. Per germline, CDR1 SGHRS and CDR2 YFSETQ. CDR3 in amino acids: CASSLFSGVDQPQHF. Here the CDR3 DNA reads TGCGCCAGCAGCTTGTTCTCAGGGGTCGATCAGCCCCAGCATTTT.

This clonotype came up a few times. The chain combines TRBV5-1 with TRBJ2-3; D is possibly TRBD1 or TRBD2 (5 bases each). This CDR3 comprises 15 residues. V dropped 1 base and J dropped 5 bases, with 14 bases sitting between them. Germline V gene sequence: CDR1 SGHRS, CDR2 YFSETQ. The CDR3, as DNA: TGCGCCAGCAGCTTGAGTAGAGGGGCTGGAGATACGCAGTATTTT. Encoded protein: CASSLSRGAGDTQYF.

This clonotype was counted ten times or more. The rearrangement uses TRBV18 and TRBJ1-2, with a tentative D call TRBD1 (6 bases). CDR1 and CDR2 (germline): KGHSH, LQKENI. Trimming stripped 2 bases from V and 7 bases from J, with 14 bases between. The CDR3 is 14 amino acids. The CDR3 nucleotides read TGTGCCAGCTCACCAGATACGGGGGCGACTGGCTACACCTTC. As protein: CASSPDTGATGYTF.

This clonotype came up many times. This chain joins TRBV4-2 and TRBJ2-1; 10 bases are shared with TRBD2. The CDR3 extends over 16 amino acids. V lost 4 bases, J lost 7 bases, and 10 bases stayed unmatched. From germline, CDR1 is LGHNA and CDR2 YNFKEQ. CDR3 DNA sequence: TGTGCCAGCAGCCCCCACCCGAGCGGGGGGGGAAATGAGCAGTTCTTC. The encoded protein is CASSPHPSGGGNEQFF.

The table lists this clonotype with many counts. V usage is TRBV10-3 and J usage is TRBJ2-1; 12 nucleotides align to TRBD1. V shed 2 bases, J shed 9 bases, and the junction held 8 bases outside the gene matches. Per germline, CDR1 ENHRY and CDR2 SYGVKD. There are 16 residues in the CDR3. Written as DNA, the CDR3 is TGTGCCATCAGTGAGCCGGGACAGGGGGCGAGTGGTGAGCAGTTCTTC. Its protein is CAISEPGQGASGEQFF.

This clonotype showed up many times. This chain joins TRBV2 and TRBJ2-3; no clear D gene. The CDR3 consists of 14 residues. The V and J ends lost 5 bases and 0 bases respectively, with 9 bases between them. CDR1 and CDR2 (germline): SNHLY, FYNNEI. The DNA of the CDR3 is TGTGCCAGCAGTCAGGCGTCTAGCACAGATACGCAGTATTTT. It translates to CASSQASSTDTQYF.

This clonotype has a handful of counts. This chain joins TRBV4-2 and TRBJ1-3, with D unclear. CDR3 length: 17 residues. Germline V lookup: CDR1 LGHNA, CDR2 YNFKEQ. Trimming cost V 1 base and J 0 bases, with 13 bases left between them. This chain's CDR3 is CASSQVAADLSGNTIYF. The CDR3 region has the DNA TGTGCCAGCAGCCAAGTTGCGGCAGACCTCTCTGGAAACACCATATATTTT.

Many counts were recorded for this clonotype. This rearrangement joins TRBV5-1 to TRBJ1-1; D possibly corresponds to TRBD1 (5 bases). The ends were cut back, 7 bases at V and 1 base at J, with 17 bases in the middle. The germline gives CDR1 SGHRS, CDR2 YFSETQ. CDR3 length: 15 amino acids. The CDR3 DNA reads TGCGCCAGCGGGCGGGGGAGCATCCCGAACACTGAAGCTTTCTTT. It yields the protein CASGRGSIPNTEAFF.

The rearrangement uses TRBV11-2 and TRBJ1-6; the D gene is possibly TRBD1 (6 bases). The CDR3 is 14 residues long. Germline V gene data show CDR1 as SGHAT and CDR2 as FQNNGV. The ends were cut back, 4 bases at V and 11 bases at J, with 15 bases in the middle. The CDR3 DNA sequence: TGTGCCAGCAGCTCAAATAGGGGGAGGCCACCCCTCCACTTT. This gives the protein CASSSNRGRPPLHF.

This clonotype was observed at least ten times. V usage is TRBV11-2 and J usage is TRBJ2-5, with a weak D call TRBD2 (5 bases). In germline, CDR1 is SGHAT, CDR2 FQNNGV. Trimming removed 4 bases at V and 1 base at J, with 10 bases between. This CDR3 contains 14 residues. The CDR3 nucleotides read TGTGCCAGCAGCTGGAGGACCACCCAAGAGACCCAGTACTTC. Protein sequence: CASSWRTTQETQYF. Together with reference TRBV11-2 and TRBJ2-5, the CDR3 gives the full variable domain: EAGVAQSPRYKIIEKRQSVAFWCNPISGHATLYWYQQILGQGPKLLIQFQNNGVVDDSQLPKDRFSAERLKGVDSTLKIQPAKLEDSAVYLCASSWRTTQETQYFGPGTRLLVL.

The sample holds many counts of this clonotype. The rearrangement uses TRBV20-1 and TRBJ2-1; TRBD2 agrees at 12 bases. Germline V gene lookup returns CDR1 DFQATT and CDR2 SNEGSKA (reference sequence). The CDR3 contains 16 residues. Unmatched junction bases numbered 12, after V lost 4 bases and J lost 8 bases. CDR3 region: CSAITSGGYVMDEQFF. The CDR3 region has the DNA TGCAGTGCTATTACTAGCGGGGGGTACGTTATGGATGAGCAGTTCTTC.